Listed below are T cell receptor beta chains from one sample, sequenced in a study of blood T cell repertoires in COVID-19. TCRdb's table, derived via immunoSEQ multiplex PCR, lists solely in-frame clones and lacks some. The repertoire holds 380,000 or so clones, with roughly 88% as singletons. The specimen sequenced was PBMCs or T cells enriched from blood (not recorded which). The origin of the receptors is a woman between 40 and 50 years old with acute COVID-19. Each CDR3 is given with its conserved first and last residue. The order of the fields is J gene, D gene, clone size, V gene, CDR3 protein, CDR3 DNA. A D gene is named only where the DNA matches it firmly. Only part of the rows carry a size: once, few, many, or a class if the clone is expanded.

j_call: TRBJ1-3; d_call: TRBD1; clone_size: -; v_call: TRBV9; cdr3_aa: CASSVGTGNFGGNTIYF; cdr3_nt: TGTGCCAGCAGCGTAGGGACAGGGAATTTTGGTGGAAACACCATATATTTT
j_call: TRBJ2-1; d_call: TRBD1; clone_size: -; v_call: TRBV10-2; cdr3_aa: CASRQGARNEQFF; cdr3_nt: TGCGCCAGCAGACAGGGGGCACGCAATGAGCAGTTCTTC
j_call: TRBJ2-2; d_call: TRBD2; clone_size: once; v_call: TRBV7-2; cdr3_aa: CASSWAMASGTGELFF; cdr3_nt: TGTGCCAGCAGCTGGGCTATGGCTAGCGGGACCGGGGAGCTGTTTTTT
j_call: TRBJ1-2; d_call: -; clone_size: -; v_call: TRBV29-1; cdr3_aa: CSAAEDYGYTF; cdr3_nt: TGCAGCGCGGCGGAGGACTATGGCTACACCTTC
j_call: TRBJ2-5; d_call: TRBD2; clone_size: -; v_call: TRBV14; cdr3_aa: CASSQGGGIQTQYF; cdr3_nt: TGTGCCAGCAGCCAAGGCGGGGGGATACAGACCCAGTACTTC
j_call: TRBJ1-2; d_call: -; clone_size: -; v_call: TRBV27; cdr3_aa: CASSPAPTGSNYGYTF; cdr3_nt: TGTGCCAGCAGTCCAGCCCCGACGGGGTCTAACTATGGCTACACCTTC
j_call: TRBJ2-3; d_call: TRBD2; clone_size: -; v_call: TRBV14; cdr3_aa: CASSQEVRLAGGPDTQYF; cdr3_nt: TGTGCCAGCAGCCAAGAGGTTCGGCTAGCGGGGGGGCCAGATACGCAGTATTTT
j_call: TRBJ1-2; d_call: -; clone_size: -; v_call: TRBV30; cdr3_aa: CAWGGKEVLLYGYTF; cdr3_nt: TGTGCCTGGGGGGGGAAGGAGGTTCTGCTCTATGGCTACACCTTC
j_call: TRBJ2-2; d_call: -; clone_size: -; v_call: TRBV3-1/TRBV3-2; cdr3_aa: CASNRDTGELFF; cdr3_nt: TGTGCCAGCAACAGGGACACCGGGGAGCTGTTTTTT
j_call: TRBJ2-7; d_call: TRBD1; clone_size: -; v_call: TRBV15; cdr3_aa: CATSKRTSTGSEQYF; cdr3_nt: TGTGCCACCAGCAAAAGAACTTCGACAGGGAGCGAGCAGTACTTC
j_call: TRBJ1-1; d_call: -; clone_size: -; v_call: TRBV11-2; cdr3_aa: CASSLGRYSNTEAFF; cdr3_nt: TGTGCCAGCAGCTTAGGTAGATACTCTAACACTGAAGCTTTCTTT
j_call: TRBJ2-5; d_call: TRBD1; clone_size: -; v_call: TRBV24-1; cdr3_aa: CATSEHGTAAGTQYF; cdr3_nt: TGTGCCACCAGTGAGCATGGGACAGCCGCGGGGACCCAGTACTTC
j_call: TRBJ1-1; d_call: -; clone_size: -; v_call: TRBV10-1; cdr3_aa: CASSERGTEAFF; cdr3_nt: TGCGCCAGCAGTGAGCGGGGGACTGAAGCTTTCTTT
j_call: TRBJ1-2; d_call: -; clone_size: -; v_call: TRBV3-1/TRBV3-2; cdr3_aa: CASSQVGWQGDGYTF; cdr3_nt: TGTGCCAGCAGCCAAGTGGGGTGGCAGGGCGATGGCTACACCTTC
j_call: TRBJ2-7; d_call: TRBD1; clone_size: -; v_call: TRBV24-1; cdr3_aa: CATSDHRQGAGEQYF; cdr3_nt: TGTGCCACCAGTGACCACCGACAGGGGGCGGGGGAGCAGTACTTC
j_call: TRBJ1-5; d_call: TRBD1; clone_size: -; v_call: TRBV30; cdr3_aa: CAWRSGTGYSNQPQHF; cdr3_nt: TGTGCCTGGAGATCCGGGACAGGTTATAGCAATCAGCCCCAGCATTTT
j_call: TRBJ1-1; d_call: TRBD1; clone_size: -; v_call: TRBV5-1; cdr3_aa: CASSSDRANTEAFF; cdr3_nt: TGCGCCAGCAGCTCGGACAGGGCGAACACTGAAGCTTTCTTT
j_call: TRBJ2-7; d_call: -; clone_size: -; v_call: TRBV25-1; cdr3_aa: CASSERYEQYF; cdr3_nt: TGTGCCAGCAGTGAGCGGTACGAGCAGTACTTC
j_call: TRBJ1-1; d_call: -; clone_size: once; v_call: TRBV30; cdr3_aa: CAWSPGSTEAFF; cdr3_nt: TGTGCCTGGAGCCCGGGTTCCACTGAAGCTTTCTTT
j_call: TRBJ1-5; d_call: TRBD1; clone_size: -; v_call: TRBV5-1; cdr3_aa: CASSSGQGDQPQHF; cdr3_nt: TGCGCCAGCAGCTCCGGACAGGGGGATCAGCCCCAGCATTTT
j_call: TRBJ1-1; d_call: -; clone_size: -; v_call: TRBV29-1; cdr3_aa: CSVAHSNTEAFF; cdr3_nt: TGCAGCGTTGCCCACTCGAACACTGAAGCTTTCTTT
j_call: TRBJ1-6; d_call: -; clone_size: -; v_call: TRBV27; cdr3_aa: CASSFGGSYNSPLHF; cdr3_nt: TGTGCCAGCAGTTTCGGCGGGTCCTATAATTCACCCCTCCACTTT
j_call: TRBJ2-5; d_call: TRBD1; clone_size: -; v_call: TRBV30; cdr3_aa: CAWTPQGRKGETQYF; cdr3_nt: TGTGCCTGGACCCCACAGGGGAGAAAGGGAGAGACCCAGTACTTC
j_call: TRBJ2-2; d_call: -; clone_size: -; v_call: TRBV5-1; cdr3_aa: CASSLSGGATGELFF; cdr3_nt: TGCGCCAGCAGCTTGAGTGGGGGGGCCACCGGGGAGCTGTTTTTT
j_call: TRBJ2-7; d_call: -; clone_size: -; v_call: TRBV19; cdr3_aa: CASSISYSSYEQYF; cdr3_nt: TGTGCCAGTAGTATCTCTTATAGCTCCTACGAGCAGTACTTC
j_call: TRBJ2-2; d_call: -; clone_size: -; v_call: TRBV30; cdr3_aa: CAWSVGGVGLFF; cdr3_nt: TGTGCCTGGAGTGTGGGGGGAGTGGGGCTGTTTTTT
j_call: TRBJ1-1; d_call: -; clone_size: -; v_call: TRBV12-5; cdr3_aa: CASGTKWTEAFF; cdr3_nt: TGTGCTAGTGGGACTAAGTGGACTGAAGCTTTCTTT